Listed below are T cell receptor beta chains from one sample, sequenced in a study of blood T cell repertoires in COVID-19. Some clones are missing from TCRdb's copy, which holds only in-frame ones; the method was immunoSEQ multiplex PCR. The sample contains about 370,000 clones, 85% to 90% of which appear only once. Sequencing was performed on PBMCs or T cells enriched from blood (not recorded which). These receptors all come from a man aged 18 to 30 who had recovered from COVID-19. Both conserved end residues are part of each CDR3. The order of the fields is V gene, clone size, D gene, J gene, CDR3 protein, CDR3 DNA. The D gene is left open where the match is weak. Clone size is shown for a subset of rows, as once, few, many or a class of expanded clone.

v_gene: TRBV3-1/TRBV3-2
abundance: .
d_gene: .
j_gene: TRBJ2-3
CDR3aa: CASSLAGAGTDTQYF
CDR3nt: TGTGCCAGCAGTCTCGCGGGGGCGGGGACAGATACGCAGTATTTT

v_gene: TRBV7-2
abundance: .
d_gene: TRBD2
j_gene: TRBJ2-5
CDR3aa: CASSSRRTRIIQETQYF
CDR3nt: TGTGCCAGCAGCTCCCGACGGACTAGAATAATCCAAGAGACCCAGTACTTC

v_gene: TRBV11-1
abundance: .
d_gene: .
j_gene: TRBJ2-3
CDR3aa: CASSLALDTGTDTQYF
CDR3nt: TGTGCCAGCAGCTTAGCCCTCGATACGGGCACAGATACGCAGTATTTT

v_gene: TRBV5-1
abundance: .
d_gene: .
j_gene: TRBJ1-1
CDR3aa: CASSSRGSYHGDTEAFF
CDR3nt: TGCGCCAGCAGCTCCCGCGGGTCGTACCACGGGGACACTGAAGCTTTCTTT

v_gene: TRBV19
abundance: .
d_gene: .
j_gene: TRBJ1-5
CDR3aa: CASKGGAGFNQPQHF
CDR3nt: TGTGCCAGTAAAGGAGGGGCAGGATTCAATCAGCCCCAGCATTTT

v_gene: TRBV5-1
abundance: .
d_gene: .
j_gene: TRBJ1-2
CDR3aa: CASSLEPREGFYGYTF
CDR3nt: TGCGCCAGCAGCTTGGAACCCAGGGAGGGATTCTATGGCTACACCTTC

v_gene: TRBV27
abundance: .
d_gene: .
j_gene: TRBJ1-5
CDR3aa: CASSSLDTRVPQHF
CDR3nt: TGTGCCAGCAGTTCATTGGACACCCGAGTCCCCCAGCATTTT

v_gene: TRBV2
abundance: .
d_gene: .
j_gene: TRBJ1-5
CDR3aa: CASSEAQGPGNQPQHF
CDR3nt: TGTGCCAGCAGTGAAGCACAGGGTCCTGGCAATCAGCCCCAGCATTTT

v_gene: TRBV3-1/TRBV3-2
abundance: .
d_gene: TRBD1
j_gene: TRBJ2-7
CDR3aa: CASSQVWTGGEQYF
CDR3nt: TGTGCCAGCAGCCAAGTCTGGACAGGCGGCGAGCAGTACTTC

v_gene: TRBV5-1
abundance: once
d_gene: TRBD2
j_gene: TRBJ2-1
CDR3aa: CASSSGLAENNEQFF
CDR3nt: TGCGCCAGCAGCTCTGGACTAGCGGAAAACAATGAGCAGTTCTTC

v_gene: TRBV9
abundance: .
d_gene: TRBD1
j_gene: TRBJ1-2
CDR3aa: CASSVGSGGYGYTF
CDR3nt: TGTGCCAGCAGCGTAGGTTCAGGGGGGTATGGCTACACCTTC

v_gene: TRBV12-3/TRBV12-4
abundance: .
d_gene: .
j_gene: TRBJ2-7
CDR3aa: CASRGTGAYEQYF
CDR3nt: TGTGCCAGCAGAGGGACTGGAGCCTACGAGCAGTACTTC

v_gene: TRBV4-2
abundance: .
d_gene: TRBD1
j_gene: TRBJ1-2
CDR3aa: CASSSQGAPYGYTF
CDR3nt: TGTGCCAGCAGCTCGCAGGGGGCCCCCTATGGCTACACCTTC

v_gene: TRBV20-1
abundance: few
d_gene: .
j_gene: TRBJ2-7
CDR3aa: CSASWWRGPYEQYF
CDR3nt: TGCAGTGCTAGTTGGTGGCGGGGCCCCTACGAGCAGTACTTC

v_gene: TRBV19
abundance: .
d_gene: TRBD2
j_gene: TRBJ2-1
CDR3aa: CASSTWTSGAYNEQFF
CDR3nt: TGTGCCAGTAGTACATGGACTAGCGGAGCATACAATGAGCAGTTCTTC

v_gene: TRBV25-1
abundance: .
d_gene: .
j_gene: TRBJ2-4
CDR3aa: CASSVQMGADGIQYF
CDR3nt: TGTGCCAGCAGTGTCCAGATGGGGGCTGATGGCATTCAGTACTTC

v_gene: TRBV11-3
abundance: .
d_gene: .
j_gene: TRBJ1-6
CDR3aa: CASSLDLGGSSPLHF
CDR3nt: TGTGCCAGCAGCTTAGATCTAGGGGGTAGCTCACCCCTCCACTTT

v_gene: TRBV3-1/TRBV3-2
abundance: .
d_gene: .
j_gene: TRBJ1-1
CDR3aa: CASSQVGGTRAFF
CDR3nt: TGTGCCAGCAGCCAAGTGGGGGGGACGAGAGCTTTCTTT

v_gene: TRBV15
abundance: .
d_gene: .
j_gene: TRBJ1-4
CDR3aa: CATSNLSTNEKLFF
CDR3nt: TGTGCCACCAGCAATCTCTCAACTAATGAAAAACTGTTTTTT

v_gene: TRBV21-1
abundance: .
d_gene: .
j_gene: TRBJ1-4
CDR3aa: CASSSVLVGEKLFF
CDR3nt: TGTGCCAGCAGCAGTGTCCTAGTGGGTGAAAAACTGTTTTTT

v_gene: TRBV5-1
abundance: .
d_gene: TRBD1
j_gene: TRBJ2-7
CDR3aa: CASSSRTGISEQYF
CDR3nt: TGCGCCAGCAGCTCTCGGACAGGGATAAGCGAGCAGTACTTC

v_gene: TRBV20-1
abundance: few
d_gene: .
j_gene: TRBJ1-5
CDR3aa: CSARDRRAQHF
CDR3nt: TGCAGTGCTAGAGATAGGAGGGCCCAGCATTTT

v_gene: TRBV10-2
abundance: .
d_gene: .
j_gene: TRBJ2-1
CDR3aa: CASSEPPRGGESSYNEQFF
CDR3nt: TGCGCCAGCAGTGAGCCTCCAAGGGGGGGGGAGAGCTCCTACAATGAGCAGTTCTTC

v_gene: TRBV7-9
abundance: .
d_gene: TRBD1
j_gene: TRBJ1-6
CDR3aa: CASSLGQLNNSPLHF
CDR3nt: TGTGCCAGCAGCTTGGGACAGCTAAATAATTCACCCCTCCACTTT

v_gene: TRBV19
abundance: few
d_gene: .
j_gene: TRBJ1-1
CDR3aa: CASKIRVENTEAFF
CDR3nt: TGTGCCAGTAAGATCAGGGTGGAGAACACTGAAGCTTTCTTT

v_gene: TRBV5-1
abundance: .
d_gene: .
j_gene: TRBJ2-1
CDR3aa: CASSLGQTYNEQFF
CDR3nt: TGCGCCAGCAGCTTGGGACAGACCTACAATGAGCAGTTCTTC

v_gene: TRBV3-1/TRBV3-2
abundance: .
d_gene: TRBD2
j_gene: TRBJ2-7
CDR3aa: CASRLSSGSYEQYF
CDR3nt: TGTGCCAGCAGATTATCTAGCGGGAGTTACGAGCAGTACTTC

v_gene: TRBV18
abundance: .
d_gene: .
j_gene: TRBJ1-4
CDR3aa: CASSPVYLAVGQKLFF
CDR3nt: TGTGCCAGCTCACCCGTATATTTGGCCGTTGGGCAAAAACTGTTTTTT

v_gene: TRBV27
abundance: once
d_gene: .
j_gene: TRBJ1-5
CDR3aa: CASSSLRSEPQHF
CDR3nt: TGTGCCAGCAGTTCCCTAAGGAGCGAGCCCCAGCATTTT

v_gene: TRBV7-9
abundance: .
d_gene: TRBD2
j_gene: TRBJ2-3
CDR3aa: CASSLLGTSLTDTQYF
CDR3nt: TGTGCCAGCAGTCTGCTCGGGACTAGTCTAACAGATACGCAGTATTTT

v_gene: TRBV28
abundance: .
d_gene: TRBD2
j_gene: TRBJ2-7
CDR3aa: CASSGFSGRPNEQYF
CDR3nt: TGTGCCAGCAGCGGTTTTAGCGGGAGGCCGAACGAGCAGTACTTC

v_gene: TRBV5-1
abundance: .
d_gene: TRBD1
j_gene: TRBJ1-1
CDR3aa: CASSLGQGWGNTEAFF
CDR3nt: TGCGCCAGCAGCTTGGGACAGGGATGGGGGAACACTGAAGCTTTCTTT

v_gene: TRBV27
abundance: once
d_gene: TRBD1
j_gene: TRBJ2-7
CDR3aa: CASSRKGQGVMEQYF
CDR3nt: TGTGCCAGCAGTCGGAAGGGACAGGGGGTAATGGAGCAGTACTTC

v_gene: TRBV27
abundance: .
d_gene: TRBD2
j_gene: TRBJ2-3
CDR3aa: CASSLSSFAPLAAVDTQYF
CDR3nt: TGTGCCAGCAGTTTATCATCCTTCGCTCCTCTAGCGGCGGTGGATACGCAGTATTTT

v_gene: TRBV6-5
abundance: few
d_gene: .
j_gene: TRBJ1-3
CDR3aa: CASSYSGGENTIYF
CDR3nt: TGTGCCAGCAGTTACTCTGGAGGGGAAAACACCATATATTTT

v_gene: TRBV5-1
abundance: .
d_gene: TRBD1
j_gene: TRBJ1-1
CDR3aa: CASSLGTGAKNTEAFF
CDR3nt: TGCGCCAGCAGCTTGGGGACAGGGGCAAAGAACACTGAAGCTTTCTTT

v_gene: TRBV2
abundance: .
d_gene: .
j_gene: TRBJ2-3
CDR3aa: CASSQPTDRSTDTQYF
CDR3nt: TGTGCCAGCAGTCAACCTACCGACAGAAGCACAGATACGCAGTATTTT

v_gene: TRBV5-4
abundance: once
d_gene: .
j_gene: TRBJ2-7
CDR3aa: CASSLGAPDAYEQYF
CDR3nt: TGTGCCAGCAGCTTGGGGGCCCCAGACGCCTACGAGCAGTACTTC

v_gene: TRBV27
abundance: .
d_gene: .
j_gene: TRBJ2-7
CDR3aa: CASSPYPLPAYEQYF
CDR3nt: TGTGCCAGCAGCCCTTACCCCTTGCCAGCCTACGAGCAGTACTTC

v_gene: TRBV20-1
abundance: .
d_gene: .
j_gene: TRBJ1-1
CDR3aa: CSASTNTGTEAFF
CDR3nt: TGCAGTGCTAGTACTAACACGGGCACTGAAGCTTTCTTT

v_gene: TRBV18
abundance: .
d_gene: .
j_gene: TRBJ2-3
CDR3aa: CASSPGNGVGTDTQYF
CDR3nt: TGTGCCAGCTCACCAGGGAACGGGGTTGGCACAGATACGCAGTATTTT